This T cell receptor (beta chain) was sequenced for a study of blood T cell repertoires in COVID-19. V was shortened by 1 base and J by 5 bases, with 12 bases between the two germline ends. CDR1 is SGHRS, CDR2 YFSETQ, per germline. The CDR3 length is 14 residues. The repertoire was sequenced with immunoSEQ multiplex PCR; TCRdb's copy has only in-frame clones and lacks some. This table has roughly 220,000 clones, approximately 90% appearing once. The rearrangement joins TRBV5-1 to TRBJ1-2; D perhaps matches TRBD1 (6 bases). What was sequenced was PBMCs or T cells enriched from blood (not recorded which). This TCR was sampled from a woman aged 25-40 years who had recovered from COVID-19. This chain's CDR3 is CASSLSGVEYGYTF. In DNA, the CDR3 is TGCGCCAGCAGCTTGTCAGGGGTAGAGTATGGCTACACCTTC.